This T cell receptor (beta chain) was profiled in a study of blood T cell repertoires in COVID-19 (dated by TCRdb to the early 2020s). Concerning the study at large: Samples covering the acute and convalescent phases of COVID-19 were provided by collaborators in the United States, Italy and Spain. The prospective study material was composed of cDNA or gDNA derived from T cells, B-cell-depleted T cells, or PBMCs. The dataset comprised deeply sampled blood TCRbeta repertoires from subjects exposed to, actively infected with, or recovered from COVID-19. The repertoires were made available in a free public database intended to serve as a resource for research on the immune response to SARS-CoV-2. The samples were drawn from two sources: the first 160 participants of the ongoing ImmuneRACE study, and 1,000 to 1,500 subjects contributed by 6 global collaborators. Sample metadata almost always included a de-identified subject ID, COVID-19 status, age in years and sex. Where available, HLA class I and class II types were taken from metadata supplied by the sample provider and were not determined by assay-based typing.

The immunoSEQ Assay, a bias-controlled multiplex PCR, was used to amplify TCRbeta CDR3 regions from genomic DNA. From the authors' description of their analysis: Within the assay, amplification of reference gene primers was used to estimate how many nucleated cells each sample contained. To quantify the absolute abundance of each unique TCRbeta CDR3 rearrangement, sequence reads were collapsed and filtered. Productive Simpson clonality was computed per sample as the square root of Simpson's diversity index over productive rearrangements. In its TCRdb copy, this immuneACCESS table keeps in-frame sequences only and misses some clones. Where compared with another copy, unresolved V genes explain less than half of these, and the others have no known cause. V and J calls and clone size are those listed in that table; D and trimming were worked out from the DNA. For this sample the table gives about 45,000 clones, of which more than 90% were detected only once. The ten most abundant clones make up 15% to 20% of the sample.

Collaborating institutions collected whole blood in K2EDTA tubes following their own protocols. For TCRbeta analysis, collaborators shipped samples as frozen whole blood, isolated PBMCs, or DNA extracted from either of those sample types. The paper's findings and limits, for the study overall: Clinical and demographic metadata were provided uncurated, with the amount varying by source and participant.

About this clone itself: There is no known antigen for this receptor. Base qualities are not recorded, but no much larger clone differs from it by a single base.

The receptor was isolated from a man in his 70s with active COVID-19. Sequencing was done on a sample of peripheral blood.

This receptor has the CDR3 CASSQDRSGANVLTF. The DNA sequence is as follows: TGCGCCAGCAGCCAAGATCGGTCTGGGGCCAACGTCCTGACTTTC. The chain uses TRBV4-3 and TRBJ2-6, with no confident D gene call. A distance of 4 bases separates the germline ends of V and J, which lose 0 bases and 1 base respectively. Reading from cysteine to phenylalanine, the CDR3 counts 15 amino acids. The entry retains the CDR3 DNA only, 45 bases that are in frame from base 1. Looking up the germline V gene yields CDR1 LGHNA and CDR2 YSLEER.